A selection of T cell receptor beta chains follows, all from one sample in a study of T cells of healthy individuals. TCRdb passed the 5' RACE reads through MiXCR, listing each CDR3 protein once. The repertoire has about 96,000 distinct CDR3 sequences, around 17% of them found once; the top ten carry 6.2%. The receptors here all came from a human donor in good health. The CDR3 runs from the conserved cysteine through the conserved F or W. Fields, in order: clone size, V gene, D gene, J gene, CDR3 DNA, CDR3 protein. D genes are given only for firm matches. Expanded clones are given a class, and other clones once, few, many or no size at all.

>medium-sized|TRBV6-6|TRBD1|TRBJ1-5
TGTGCCAGCAGTTACGGACAGGGAGGCCAGCCCCAGCATTTT
CASSYGQGGQPQHF
>many|TRBV20-1|-|TRBJ1-1
TGCAGTGCTAGGGTATTTAAGAACACTGAAGCTTTCTTT
CSARVFKNTEAFF
>few|TRBV7-2|-|TRBJ2-3
TGTGCCAGCAGCTTAAGTGCTGATACGCAGTATTTT
CASSLSADTQYF
>many|TRBV14|-|TRBJ2-2
TGTGCCAGCAGCCTACACCCAGGGGACGGCCCCGGGGAGCTGTTTTTT
CASSLHPGDGPGELFF
>many|TRBV4-3|-|TRBJ1-6
TGCGCCAGCAGCCAAGGGGAGACAGGCAATTCACCCCTCCACTTT
CASSQGETGNSPLHF
>many|TRBV20-1|TRBD2|TRBJ2-7
TGCAGTGCGCAGGGGACTAGCAGGATCTACGAGCAGTACTTC
CSAQGTSRIYEQYF
>-|TRBV6-2/TRBV6-3|-|TRBJ2-2
TGTGCCAGCATCTCTCAGGGTCAGGCCGGGGAGCTGTTTTTT
CASISQGQAGELFF
>few|TRBV29-1|-|TRBJ2-3
TGCAGCGTTGATAAGGGGGGCACAGATACGCAGTATTTT
CSVDKGGTDTQYF
>-|TRBV12-3/TRBV12-4|-|TRBJ2-3
TGTGCCAGCAGTTTGGAGGGGGTCACCTACGGTACGCAGTATTTT
CASSLEGVTYGTQYF
>-|TRBV20-1|-|TRBJ1-5
TGCAGTGCTAGATCCGCCGTGCTCGACCTCAATCAGCCCCAGCATTTT
CSARSAVLDLNQPQHF
>-|TRBV6-6|-|TRBJ2-3
TGTGCCAGCAGTTACTGGGGGACGGAGTTGGGCACAGATACGCAGTATTTT
CASSYWGTELGTDTQYF
>few|TRBV27|TRBD1|TRBJ2-2
TGTGCCAGCAGTGTGACAGGGTCGAACACCGGGGAGCTGTTTTTT
CASSVTGSNTGELFF
>-|TRBV4-2|-|TRBJ1-1
TGTGCCAGCAGCCGAGGTTACAGGATGAACACTGAAGCTTTCTTT
CASSRGYRMNTEAFF
>many|TRBV20-1|TRBD2|TRBJ2-7
TGCAGTGCTGCGGGGGGGCCCTCCTACGAGCAGTACTTC
CSAAGGPSYEQYF
>-|TRBV7-2|TRBD1|TRBJ1-3
TGTGCCAGCAGCAGACAGGGGGCTTCGTCTGGAAACACCATATATTTT
CASSRQGASSGNTIYF
>many|TRBV4-1|TRBD2|TRBJ2-1
TGCGCCAGCAGCCAAGATATAGCGGGAGCCGTTCGCAATGAGCAGTTCTTC
CASSQDIAGAVRNEQFF
>few|TRBV24-1|-|TRBJ2-3
TGTGCCACCTCACAGGGAAGGACAGATACGCAGTATTTT
CATSQGRTDTQYF
>once|TRBV7-2|-|TRBJ1-1
TGTGCCAGCAGCTTAGGCCGGGTCTCTCTCGAAGCTTTCTTT
CASSLGRVSLEAFF
>few|TRBV28|TRBD1|TRBJ2-3
TGTGCCAGCACAGGGACAGGGAGGGATACGCAGTATTTT
CASTGTGRDTQYF
>few|TRBV7-2|-|TRBJ1-5
TGTGCCAGCAGCTCCTCCACGGTAACGGGTCAGCCCCAGCATTTT
CASSSSTVTGQPQHF
>many|TRBV12-3/TRBV12-4|-|TRBJ2-7
TGTGCCAGCAGGGGAAGACAGGACTACGAGCAGTACTTC
CASRGRQDYEQYF
>-|TRBV7-9|-|TRBJ1-1
TGTGCCAGCAGCCCCACACGCCTTATGACGGGGGACACTGAAGCTTTCTTT
CASSPTRLMTGDTEAFF
>many|TRBV15|-|TRBJ1-4
TGTGCCACCAGCAGACAGGGGATTAATGAAAAACTGTTTTTT
CATSRQGINEKLFF
>-|TRBV28|-|TRBJ2-7
TGTGCCAGCAGTTTCGGGATCAGGAGGGAGCAGTACTTC
CASSFGIRREQYF
>-|TRBV2|-|TRBJ2-7
TGTGCCGGCAGTGTTGGGACGGGCCTCTACGAGCAGTACTTC
CAGSVGTGLYEQYF
>few|TRBV3-1|-|TRBJ2-2
TGTGCCAGCAGCCACGGTGACACCGGGGAGCTGTTTTTT
CASSHGDTGELFF
>-|TRBV3-1|TRBD2|TRBJ2-5
TGTGCCAGCAGCCAAGCGGGACTAGCAATAGGGGAGACCCAGTACTTC
CASSQAGLAIGETQYF
>few|TRBV6-2/TRBV6-3|-|TRBJ2-7
TGTGCCAGCAGTTACGGCGGGGTAACCTACGAGCAGTACTTC
CASSYGGVTYEQYF
>-|TRBV6-5|TRBD1|TRBJ1-6
TGTGCCAGCAGTACGGGACAGGTGATCTCACCCCTCCACTTT
CASSTGQVISPLHF
>-|TRBV12-3/TRBV12-4|-|TRBJ2-2
TGTGCCAGCAGTAAGACTAGGTCCCCCGGGGAGCTGTTTTTT
CASSKTRSPGELFF
>few|TRBV6-2/TRBV6-3|-|TRBJ1-1
TGTGCCAGCACCTACAGGGAGTACACTGAAGCTTTCTTT
CASTYREYTEAFF
>-|TRBV20-1|-|TRBJ2-3
TGCAGTGCATCCATGTACGCAGATACGCAGTATTTT
CSASMYADTQYF
>-|TRBV7-9|-|TRBJ2-1
TGTGCCAGCAGCTTAAGGCGGGCGAACTACAATGAGCAGTTCTTC
CASSLRRANYNEQFF
>few|TRBV3-1|-|TRBJ1-2
TGTGCCAGCAGCCAAGGAGGTAGCGGGACTGATGGCTACACCTTC
CASSQGGSGTDGYTF
>few|TRBV4-3|-|TRBJ2-1
TGCGCCAGCAGTCAAGACCGATTCAGCGGAGATTACAATGAGCAGTTCTTC
CASSQDRFSGDYNEQFF
>many|TRBV6-4|TRBD2|TRBJ2-3
TGTGCCAGCAGTGAAGCGAGCGGGGGGGCAACAGATACGCAGTATTTT
CASSEASGGATDTQYF
>many|TRBV7-6|-|TRBJ2-7
TGTGCCAGCAGCTCCGGACCTAACTACGAGCAGTACTTC
CASSSGPNYEQYF
>many|TRBV7-2|TRBD1|TRBJ1-5
TGTGCCAGCAGCTTATATGGACAGGCCAATCAGCCCCAGCATTTT
CASSLYGQANQPQHF
>many|TRBV5-1|-|TRBJ1-1
TGCGCCAGCAGCCCTATAATGGGTTCGAGCACTGAAGCTTTCTTT
CASSPIMGSSTEAFF
>many|TRBV7-2|-|TRBJ1-1
TGTGCCAGCAGTCCGACCTGGGGCACTGAAGCTTTCTTT
CASSPTWGTEAFF
>many|TRBV20-1|TRBD1|TRBJ1-2
TGCAGTGCTATAGACAGGGAGCACTATGGCTACACCTTC
CSAIDREHYGYTF
>many|TRBV3-2|-|TRBJ2-5
TGTGCCAGCAGCCGCGGACTAGCGGGGGGCCTTAGTATCCAAGAGACCCAGTACTTC
CASSRGLAGGLSIQETQYF
>many|TRBV27|-|TRBJ2-1
TGTGCCAGCAGGGTAGGGCAGGGTCTAGAAAGGGACAATGAGCAGTTCTTC
CASRVGQGLERDNEQFF
>-|TRBV7-9|-|TRBJ2-6
TGTGCCAGCAGCTTAGCTCCCCACAGGGTTGGGTCTGGGGCCAACGTCCTGACTTTC
CASSLAPHRVGSGANVLTF
>few|TRBV28|-|TRBJ1-1
TGTGCCAGCAGTCACAAGCCCATTTGGGGAGGCACTGAAGCTTTCTTT
CASSHKPIWGGTEAFF
>many|TRBV28|-|TRBJ2-1
TGTGCCAGCAGTTTTCCCCTTGGTGAGCAGTTCTTC
CASSFPLGEQFF